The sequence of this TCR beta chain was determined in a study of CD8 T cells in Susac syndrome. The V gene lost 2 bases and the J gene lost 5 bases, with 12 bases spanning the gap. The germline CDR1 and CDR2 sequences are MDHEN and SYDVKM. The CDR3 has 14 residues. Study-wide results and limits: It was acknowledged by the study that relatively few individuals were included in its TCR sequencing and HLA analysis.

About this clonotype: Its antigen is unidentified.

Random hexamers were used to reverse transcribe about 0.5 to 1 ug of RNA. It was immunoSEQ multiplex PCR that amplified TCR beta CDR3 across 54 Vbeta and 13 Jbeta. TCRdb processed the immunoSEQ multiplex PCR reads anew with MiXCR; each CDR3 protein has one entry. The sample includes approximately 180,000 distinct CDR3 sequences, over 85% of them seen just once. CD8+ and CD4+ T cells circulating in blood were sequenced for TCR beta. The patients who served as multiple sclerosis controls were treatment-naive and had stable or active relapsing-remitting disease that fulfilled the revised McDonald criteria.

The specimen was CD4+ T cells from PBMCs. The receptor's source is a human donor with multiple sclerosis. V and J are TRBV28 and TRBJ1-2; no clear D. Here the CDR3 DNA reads TGTGCCAGCAGTTTAGCGGGATTGGAATATGGCTACACCTTC. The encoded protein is CASSLAGLEYGYTF.